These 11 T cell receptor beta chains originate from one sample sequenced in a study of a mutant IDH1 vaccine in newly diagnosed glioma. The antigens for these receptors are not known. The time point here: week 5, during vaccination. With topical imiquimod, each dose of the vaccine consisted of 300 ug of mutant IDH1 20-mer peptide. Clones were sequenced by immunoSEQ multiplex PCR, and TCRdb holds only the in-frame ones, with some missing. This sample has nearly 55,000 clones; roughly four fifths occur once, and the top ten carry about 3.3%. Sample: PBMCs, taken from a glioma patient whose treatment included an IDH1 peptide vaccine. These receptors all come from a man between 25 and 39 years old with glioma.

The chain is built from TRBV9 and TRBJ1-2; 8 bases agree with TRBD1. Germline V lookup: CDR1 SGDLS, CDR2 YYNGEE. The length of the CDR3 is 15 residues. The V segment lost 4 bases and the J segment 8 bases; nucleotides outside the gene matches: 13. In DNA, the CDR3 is TGTGCCAGCAGCATCTCCGAGGGCAGGGGGCGAGGCTACACCTTC. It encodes CASSISEGRGRGYTF.

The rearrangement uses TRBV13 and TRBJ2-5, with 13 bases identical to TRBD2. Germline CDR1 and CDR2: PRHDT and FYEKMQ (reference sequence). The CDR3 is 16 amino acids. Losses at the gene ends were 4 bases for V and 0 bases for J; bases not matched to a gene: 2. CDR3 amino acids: CASSSGLAGDQETQYF. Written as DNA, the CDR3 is TGTGCCAGCAGCTCTGGACTAGCGGGGGACCAAGAGACCCAGTACTTC.

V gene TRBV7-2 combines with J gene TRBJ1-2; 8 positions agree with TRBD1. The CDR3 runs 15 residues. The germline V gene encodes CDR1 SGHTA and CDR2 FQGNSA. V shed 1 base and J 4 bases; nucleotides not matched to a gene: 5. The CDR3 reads CASSLGSDRGYGYTF. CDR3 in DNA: TGTGCCAGCAGCTTAGGTTCAGACAGGGGCTATGGCTACACCTTC.

The CDR3 region is CASSPPLGEETQYF. As DNA, the CDR3 is TGTGCCAGTAGTCCGCCACTAGGAGAAGAGACCCAGTACTTC. This chain links TRBV19 with TRBJ2-5, with a tentative D call TRBD2 (5 bases). Between the trimmed V and J ends, which lost 5 bases and 3 bases, there was a span of 13 bases. Germline V CDR1 and CDR2: LNHDA, SQIVND (reference sequence). The CDR3 is made up of 14 amino acids.

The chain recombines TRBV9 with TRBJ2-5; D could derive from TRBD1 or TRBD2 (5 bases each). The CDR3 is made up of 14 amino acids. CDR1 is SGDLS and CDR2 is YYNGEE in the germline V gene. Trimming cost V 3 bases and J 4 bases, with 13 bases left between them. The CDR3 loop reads CASSGGTAAETQYF. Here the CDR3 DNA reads TGTGCCAGCAGCGGGGGGACCGCCGCAGAGACCCAGTACTTC.

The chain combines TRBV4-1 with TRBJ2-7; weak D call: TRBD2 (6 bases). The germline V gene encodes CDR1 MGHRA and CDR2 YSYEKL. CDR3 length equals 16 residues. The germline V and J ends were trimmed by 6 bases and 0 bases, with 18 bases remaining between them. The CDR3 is CASSQLARDDSYEQYF. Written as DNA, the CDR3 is TGCGCCAGCAGTCAACTAGCCAGGGACGACTCCTACGAGCAGTACTTC.

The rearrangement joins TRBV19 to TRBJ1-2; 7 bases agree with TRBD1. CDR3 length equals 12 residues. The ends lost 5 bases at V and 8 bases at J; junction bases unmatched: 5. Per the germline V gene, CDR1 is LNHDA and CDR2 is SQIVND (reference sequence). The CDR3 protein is CASSAHRGGYTF. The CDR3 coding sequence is TGTGCCAGTAGTGCTCACAGGGGCGGCTACACCTTC. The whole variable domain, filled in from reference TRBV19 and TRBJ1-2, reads DGGITQSPKYLFRKEGQNVTLSCEQNLNHDAMYWYRQDPGQGLRLIYYSQIVNDFQKGDIAEGYSVSREKKESFPLTVTSAQKNPTAFYLCASSAHRGGYTFGSGTRLTVV.

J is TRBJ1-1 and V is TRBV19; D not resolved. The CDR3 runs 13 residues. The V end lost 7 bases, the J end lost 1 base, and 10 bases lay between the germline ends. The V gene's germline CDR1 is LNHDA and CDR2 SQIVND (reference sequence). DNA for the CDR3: TGTGCCAGTAAGAGAAGGGAGAACACTGAAGCTTTCTTT. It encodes CASKRRENTEAFF.

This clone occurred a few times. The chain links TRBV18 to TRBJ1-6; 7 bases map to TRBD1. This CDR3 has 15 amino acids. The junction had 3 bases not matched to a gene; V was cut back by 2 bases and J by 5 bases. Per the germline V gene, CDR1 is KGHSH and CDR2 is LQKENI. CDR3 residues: CASSPIGTDNSPLHF. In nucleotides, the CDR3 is TGTGCCAGCTCACCAATCGGGACAGATAATTCACCCCTCCACTTT. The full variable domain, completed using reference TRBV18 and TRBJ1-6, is NAGVMQNPRHLVRRRGQEARLRCSPMKGHSHVYWYRQLPEEGLKFMVYLQKENIIDESGMPKERFSAEFPKEGPSILRIQQVVRGDSAAYFCASSPIGTDNSPLHFGNGTRLTVT.

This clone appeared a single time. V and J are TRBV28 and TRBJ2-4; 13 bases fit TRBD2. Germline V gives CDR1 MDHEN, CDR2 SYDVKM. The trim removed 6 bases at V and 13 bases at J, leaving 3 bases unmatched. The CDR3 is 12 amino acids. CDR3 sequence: CASSQGLAGQYF. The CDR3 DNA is TGTGCCAGCAGCCAGGGACTAGCGGGACAGTACTTC.

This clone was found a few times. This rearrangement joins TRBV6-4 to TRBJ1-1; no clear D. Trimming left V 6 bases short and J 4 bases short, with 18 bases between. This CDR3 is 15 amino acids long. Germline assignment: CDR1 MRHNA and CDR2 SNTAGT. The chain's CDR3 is CASSPRSWARTEAFF. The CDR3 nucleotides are TGTGCCAGCAGCCCAAGAAGTTGGGCACGCACTGAAGCTTTCTTT.